This T cell receptor beta chain appears in the sequencing data of a study of blood T cell repertoires in COVID-19. Study information: The origin of the acute and convalescent COVID-19 samples was the United States, Italy and Spain. Sample material is recorded as cDNA or gDNA derived from T cells, B-cell-depleted T cells, or PBMCs.

Generated by immunoSEQ multiplex PCR, the TCRdb table keeps only in-frame clones and is missing some. There are about 300,000 clones in the sample; around 90% occur only once, and 3.5% to 4.5% lies in the top ten. Germline V gene lookup returns CDR1 MDHEN and CDR2 SYDVKM. This CDR3 spans 14 amino acids. Trimming removed 7 bases from V and 8 bases from J; junction bases left unmatched: 10. This receptor was obtained from a woman aged 18-35 years with acute COVID-19. V gene TRBV28 combines with J gene TRBJ1-4; TRBD1 aligns across 7 bases. Sequencing used PBMCs or T cells enriched from blood (not recorded which). This CDR3 is CASIGRQGGEKLFF. The CDR3 nucleotides are TGTGCCAGCATAGGTCGTCAGGGGGGAGAAAAACTGTTTTTT.